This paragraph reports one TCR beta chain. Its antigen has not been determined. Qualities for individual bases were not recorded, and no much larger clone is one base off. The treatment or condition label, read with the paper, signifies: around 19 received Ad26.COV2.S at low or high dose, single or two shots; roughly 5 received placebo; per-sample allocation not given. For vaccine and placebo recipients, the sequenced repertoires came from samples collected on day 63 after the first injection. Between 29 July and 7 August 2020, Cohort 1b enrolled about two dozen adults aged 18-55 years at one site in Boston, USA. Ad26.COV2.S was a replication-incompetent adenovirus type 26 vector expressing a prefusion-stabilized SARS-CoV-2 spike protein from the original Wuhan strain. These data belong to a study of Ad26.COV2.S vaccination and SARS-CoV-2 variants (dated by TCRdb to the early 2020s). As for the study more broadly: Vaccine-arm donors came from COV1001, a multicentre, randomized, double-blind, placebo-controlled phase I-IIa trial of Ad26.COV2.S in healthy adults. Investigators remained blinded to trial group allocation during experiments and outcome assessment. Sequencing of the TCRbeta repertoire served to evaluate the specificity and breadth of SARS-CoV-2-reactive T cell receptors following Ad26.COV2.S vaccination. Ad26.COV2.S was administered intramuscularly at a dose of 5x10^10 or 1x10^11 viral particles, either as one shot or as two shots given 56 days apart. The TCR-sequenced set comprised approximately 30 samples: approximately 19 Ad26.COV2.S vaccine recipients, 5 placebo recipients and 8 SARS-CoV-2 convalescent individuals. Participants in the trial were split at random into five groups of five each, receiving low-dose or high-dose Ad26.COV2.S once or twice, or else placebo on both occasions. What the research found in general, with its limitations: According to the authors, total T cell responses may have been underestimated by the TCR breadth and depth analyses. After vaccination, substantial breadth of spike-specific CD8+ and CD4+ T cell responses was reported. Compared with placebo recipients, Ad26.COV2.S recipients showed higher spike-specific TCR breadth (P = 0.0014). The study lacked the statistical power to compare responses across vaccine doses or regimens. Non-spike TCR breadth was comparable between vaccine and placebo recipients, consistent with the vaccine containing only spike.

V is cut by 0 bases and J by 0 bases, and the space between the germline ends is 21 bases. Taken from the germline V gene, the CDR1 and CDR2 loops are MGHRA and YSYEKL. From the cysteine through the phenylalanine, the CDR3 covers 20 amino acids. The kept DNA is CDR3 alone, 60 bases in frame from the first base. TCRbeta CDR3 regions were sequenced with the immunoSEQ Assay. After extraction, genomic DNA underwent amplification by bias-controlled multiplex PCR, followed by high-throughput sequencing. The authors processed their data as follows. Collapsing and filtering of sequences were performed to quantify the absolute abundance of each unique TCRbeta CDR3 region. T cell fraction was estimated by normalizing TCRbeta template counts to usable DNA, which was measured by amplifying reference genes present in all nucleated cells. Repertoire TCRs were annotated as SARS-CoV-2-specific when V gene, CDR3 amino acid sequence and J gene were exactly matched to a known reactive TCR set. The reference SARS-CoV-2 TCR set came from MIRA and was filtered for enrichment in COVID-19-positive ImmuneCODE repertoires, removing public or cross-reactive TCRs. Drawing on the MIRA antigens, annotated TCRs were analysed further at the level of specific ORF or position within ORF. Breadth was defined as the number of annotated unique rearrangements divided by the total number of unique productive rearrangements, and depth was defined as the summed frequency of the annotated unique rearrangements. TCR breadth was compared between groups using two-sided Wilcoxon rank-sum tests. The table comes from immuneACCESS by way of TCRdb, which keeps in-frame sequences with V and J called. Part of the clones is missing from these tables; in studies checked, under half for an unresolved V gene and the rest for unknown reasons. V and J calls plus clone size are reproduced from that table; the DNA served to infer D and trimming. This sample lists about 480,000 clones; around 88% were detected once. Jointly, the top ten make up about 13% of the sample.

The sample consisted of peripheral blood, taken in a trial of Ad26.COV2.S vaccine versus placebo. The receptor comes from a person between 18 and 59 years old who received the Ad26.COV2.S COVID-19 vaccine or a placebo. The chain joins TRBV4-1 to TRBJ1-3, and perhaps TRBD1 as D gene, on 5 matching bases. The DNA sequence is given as TGCGCCAGCAGCCAAGATCTTAGTAGGGGACGACCTAACTCTGGAAACACCATATATTTT. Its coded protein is CASSQDLSRGRPNSGNTIYF.